The clone carrying this TCR beta chain was found a few times. The source of the sample is a study of cytomegalovirus exposure and HLA in healthy donors. Germline lookup yields CDR1 MNHNS and CDR2 SASEGT. The CDR3 extends over 14 amino acids. V lost 7 bases to trimming and J lost 3 bases; unmatched junction nucleotides: 6. PCR primers comprised 60 Vbeta and 13 Jbeta primers. Clones were sequenced by immunoSEQ multiplex PCR, and TCRdb holds only the in-frame ones, with some missing. Here the sample spans 150,000 to 200,000 clones, roughly 12% being singletons. Sequencing input: PBMCs. The clonotype originates from a man aged 50-60 years in good health and CMV-seropositive. J is TRBJ2-3 and V is TRBV6-1, with 8 bases fitting TRBD1. Written as DNA, the CDR3 is TGTGCCAGCACTAGGGACAGGTTGACAGATACGCAGTATTTT. Translation: CASTRDRLTDTQYF.